Detailed here is one T cell receptor (beta chain). Germline V gene data show CDR1 as SGHDT and CDR2 as YYEEEE. Trimming at V came to 2 bases and at J to 5 bases, leaving 4 bases not matched to a gene. There are 14 residues in the CDR3. The data were taken from a study of blood T cell repertoires in COVID-19. Study in general: The United States, Italy and Spain provided the acute and convalescent COVID-19 samples. PBMCs, B-cell-depleted T cells, or T cells were the source of the cDNA or gDNA that made up the material.

Sequenced by immunoSEQ multiplex PCR; TCRdb stores in-frame clones only, minus some. The sample contains approximately 270,000 clones, over 75% of which appear only once. The receptor comes from a human donor with COVID-19, enrolled during active disease. The donor label of this sample is uncertain. V is TRBV5-6 and J is TRBJ1-2, with 9 bases lining up with TRBD1. Sequences were obtained from peripheral blood. The CDR3 bases are TGTGCCAGCAGCTTTTTACAGGGGGCTTATGGCTACACCTTC. This codes for CASSFLQGAYGYTF.